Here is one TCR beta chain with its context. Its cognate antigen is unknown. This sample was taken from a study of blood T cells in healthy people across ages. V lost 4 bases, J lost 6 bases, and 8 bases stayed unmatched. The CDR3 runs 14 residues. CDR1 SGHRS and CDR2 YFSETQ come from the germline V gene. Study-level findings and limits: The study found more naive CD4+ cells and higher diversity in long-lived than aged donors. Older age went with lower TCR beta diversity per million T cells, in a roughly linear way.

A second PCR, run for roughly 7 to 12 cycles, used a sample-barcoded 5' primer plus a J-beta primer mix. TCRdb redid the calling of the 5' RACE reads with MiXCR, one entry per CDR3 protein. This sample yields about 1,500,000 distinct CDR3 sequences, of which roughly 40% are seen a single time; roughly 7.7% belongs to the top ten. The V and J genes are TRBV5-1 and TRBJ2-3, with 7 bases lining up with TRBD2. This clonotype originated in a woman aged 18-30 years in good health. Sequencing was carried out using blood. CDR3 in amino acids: CASSLPSGEDTQYF. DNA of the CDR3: TGCGCCAGCAGCCTTCCTAGCGGAGAGGATACGCAGTATTTT. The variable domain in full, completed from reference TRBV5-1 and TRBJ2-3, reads KAGVTQTPRYLIKTRGQQVTLSCSPISGHRSVSWYQQTPGQGLQFLFEYFSETQRNKGNFPGRFSGRQFSNSRSEMNVSTLELGDSALYLCASSLPSGEDTQYFGPGTRLTVL.